This entry concerns a single TCR beta chain. The table came from immunoSEQ multiplex PCR; TCRdb's copy has only in-frame clones and leaves some out. The sample contains about 36,000 clones, approximately 84% of which appear only once. The data belong to a study of PD-L1 blockade in urothelial cancer. Germline CDR1 reads SGDLS; CDR2 reads YYNGEE. The CDR3 covers 17 residues. V was shortened by 0 bases and J by 0 bases, with 15 bases between the two germline ends. The time point denotes: peripheral blood 6 weeks after treatment start. Urothelial carcinoma affected the patients, and it was locally advanced or metastatic.

The sequence was obtained from a man aged 35-49 years with urothelial cancer. The sample was PBMCs, taken around atezolizumab (anti-PD-L1) treatment. The V and J genes are TRBV9 and TRBJ1-1; TRBD1 might be the D (6 bases). CDR3 loop: CASSVAVGAGVNTEAFF. As DNA, the CDR3 is TGTGCCAGCAGCGTAGCTGTCGGGGCAGGGGTGAACACTGAAGCTTTCTTT.